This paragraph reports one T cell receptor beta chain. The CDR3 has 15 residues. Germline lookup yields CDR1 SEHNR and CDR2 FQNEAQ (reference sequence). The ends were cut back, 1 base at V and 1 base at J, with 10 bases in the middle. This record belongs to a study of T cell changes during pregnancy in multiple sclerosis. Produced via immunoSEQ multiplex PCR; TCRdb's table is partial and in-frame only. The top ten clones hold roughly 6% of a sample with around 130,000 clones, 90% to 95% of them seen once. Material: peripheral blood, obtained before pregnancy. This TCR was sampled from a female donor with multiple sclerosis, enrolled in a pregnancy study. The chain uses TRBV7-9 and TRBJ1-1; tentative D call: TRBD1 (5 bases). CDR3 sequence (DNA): TGTGCCAGCAGCTTAGGCCCCAGGGAGAACACTGAAGCTTTCTTT. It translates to CASSLGPRENTEAFF.